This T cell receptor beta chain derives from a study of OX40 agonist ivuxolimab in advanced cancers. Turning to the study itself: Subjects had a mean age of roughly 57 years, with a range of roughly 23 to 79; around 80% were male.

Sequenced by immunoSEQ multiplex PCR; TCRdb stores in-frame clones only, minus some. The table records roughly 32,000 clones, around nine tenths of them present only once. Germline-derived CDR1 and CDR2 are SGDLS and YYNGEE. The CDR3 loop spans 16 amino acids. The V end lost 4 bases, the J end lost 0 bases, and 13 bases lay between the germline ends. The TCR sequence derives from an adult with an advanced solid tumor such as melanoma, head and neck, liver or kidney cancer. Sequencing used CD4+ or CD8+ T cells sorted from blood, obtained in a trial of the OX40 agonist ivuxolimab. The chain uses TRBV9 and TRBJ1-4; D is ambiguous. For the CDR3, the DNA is TGTGCCAGCAGCCCAGCCTCGGGTGCAACTAATGAAAAACTGTTTTTT. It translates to CASSPASGATNEKLFF. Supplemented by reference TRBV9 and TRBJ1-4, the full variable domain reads DSGVTQTPKHLITATGQRVTLRCSPRSGDLSVYWYQQSLDQGLQFLIQYYNGEERAKGNILERFSAQQFPDLHSELNLSSLELGDSALYFCASSPASGATNEKLFFGSGTQLSVL.